What follows are 9 T cell receptor beta chains derived from one specimen sequenced in a study of T cell responses to AZD1222 COVID-19 vaccine. The repertoire was sequenced with immunoSEQ multiplex PCR; TCRdb's copy has only in-frame clones and lacks some. The sample has some 180,000 clones; 85% to 95% are singletons. Sequencing used peripheral blood, obtained 28 days after the second dose of the MenACWY control vaccine. The receptors come from an adult who received the MenACWY meningococcal vaccine as a control.

In DNA, the CDR3 is TGTGCCAGCAGCCACGGGACAGGTCTCTATGGCTACACCTTC. Amino acid sequence: CASSHGTGLYGYTF. The chain has TRBV16 and TRBJ1-2, with 8 bases fitting TRBD1. Germline V gives CDR1 KGHSY, CDR2 FQNENV. V trimming: 3 bases; J trimming: 4 bases; junction bases outside the gene matches: 4. This CDR3 is 14 amino acids long.

The chain recombines TRBV4-1 with TRBJ2-2, with 10 bases matching TRBD1. Trimming at V came to 2 bases and at J to 4 bases, leaving 10 bases not matched to a gene. The CDR3 spans 18 residues. CDR1 is MGHRA, CDR2 YSYEKL, per germline. The CDR3 is CASSQSTTGTGVTGELFF. The CDR3 nucleotides read TGCGCCAGCAGCCAATCCACCACCGGGACAGGGGTCACCGGGGAGCTGTTTTTT.

This clone appeared once. The chain uses TRBV7-9 and TRBJ2-5, with 9 bases matching TRBD1. The J segment lost 3 bases and the V segment lost 1 base, leaving 3 bases of the junction unmatched. This CDR3 has 15 amino acids. In germline, CDR1 is SEHNR, CDR2 FQNEAQ (reference sequence). In nucleotides, the CDR3 is TGTGCCAGCAGCTTAGGGACAGGGGCCAAAGAGACCCAGTACTTC. As protein: CASSLGTGAKETQYF.

The rearrangement links TRBV18 to TRBJ2-7, with 7 bases matching TRBD2. The CDR3 totals 19 residues. V was clipped by 1 base and J by 3 bases; unmatched bases: 18. CDR1 and CDR2 from the germline V gene are KGHSH and LQKENI. CDR3 sequence (DNA): TGTGCCAGCTCACCACTTCCGGGGCCTTACAGCGGGGAACACTACGAGCAGTACTTC. Amino acids: CASSPLPGPYSGEHYEQYF. The complete variable domain, with remaining parts taken from reference TRBV18 and TRBJ2-7, reads NAGVMQNPRHLVRRRGQEARLRCSPMKGHSHVYWYRQLPEEGLKFMVYLQKENIIDESGMPKERFSAEFPKEGPSILRIQQVVRGDSAAYFCASSPLPGPYSGEHYEQYFGPGTRLTVT.

The CDR3 coding sequence is TGTGCCAGTACCCCACTGGGGACAGCGGACAGCTCCTACAATGAGCAGTTCTTC. This gives the protein CASTPLGTADSSYNEQFF. The chain carries TRBV19 and TRBJ2-1; 7 positions match TRBD1. Germline CDR1 is LNHDA and CDR2 is SQIVND (reference sequence). Trimming at V came to 7 bases and at J to 0 bases, leaving 15 bases not matched to a gene. CDR3 length: 18 residues.

This chain joins TRBV2 and TRBJ2-2; D might be TRBD2 (6 bases). The CDR3 is 15 amino acids. Germline assignment: CDR1 SNHLY and CDR2 FYNNEI. V gave up 5 bases and J gave up 6 bases, with 16 bases separating them. CDR3 sequence: CASSKERVLSGELFF. The DNA for the CDR3 is TGTGCCAGCAGTAAGGAGCGGGTCTTATCCGGGGAGCTGTTTTTT.

The rearrangement uses TRBV30 and TRBJ2-3, with 7 bases aligning to TRBD1. The CDR3 contains 11 residues. The trim removed 2 bases at V and 9 bases at J, leaving 2 bases unmatched. Per germline, CDR1 GTSNPN and CDR2 SVGIG (reference sequence). CDR3 coding DNA: TGTGCCTGGAGTACAGGGGACACGCAGTATTTT. Residues: CAWSTGDTQYF.

This chain uses TRBV19 with TRBJ2-7; D ambiguous. Germline-derived CDR1 and CDR2 are LNHDA and SQIVND (reference sequence). This CDR3 spans 13 amino acids. V lost 1 base and J lost 3, with 7 bases in between. CDR3 loop: CASSIGAFYEQYF. The DNA of the CDR3 is TGTGCCAGTAGTATAGGGGCTTTCTACGAGCAGTACTTC.

The V call is TRBV7-6, the J call TRBJ1-5; D is undetermined. V gave up 2 bases and J gave up 5 bases, with 7 bases separating them. CDR3 size: 13 residues. Germline-derived CDR1 and CDR2 are SGHVS and FNYEAQ. The CDR3 region has the DNA TGTGCCAGCAGCTTATCAGTTGATCAGCCCCAGCATTTT. Translation: CASSLSVDQPQHF.